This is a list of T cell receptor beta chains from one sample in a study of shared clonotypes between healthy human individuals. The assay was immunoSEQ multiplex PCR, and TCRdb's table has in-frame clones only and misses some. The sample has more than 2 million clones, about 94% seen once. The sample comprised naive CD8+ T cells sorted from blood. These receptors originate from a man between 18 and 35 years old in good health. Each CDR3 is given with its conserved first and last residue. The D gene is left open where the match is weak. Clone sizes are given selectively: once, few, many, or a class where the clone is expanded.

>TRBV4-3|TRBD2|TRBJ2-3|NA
CASSQGSGAGTDTQYF
TGCGCCAGCAGCCAAGGAAGCGGGGCGGGCACAGATACGCAGTATTTT
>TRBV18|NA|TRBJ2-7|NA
CASSPQGEGHEQYF
TGTGCCAGCTCACCACAGGGTGAGGGCCACGAGCAGTACTTC
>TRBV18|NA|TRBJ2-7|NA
CASSPRTEVSYEQYF
TGTGCCAGCTCACCACGGACGGAAGTCAGCTACGAGCAGTACTTC
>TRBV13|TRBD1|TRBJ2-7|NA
CASSPGQGQIYEQYF
TGTGCCAGCAGCCCTGGACAGGGGCAAATCTACGAGCAGTACTTC
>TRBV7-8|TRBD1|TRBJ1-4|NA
CASSLSLASGQGSIGAFF
TGTGCCAGCAGCTTATCCCTTGCTTCTGGACAGGGTTCCATCGGGGCGTTTTTT
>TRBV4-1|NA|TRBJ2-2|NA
CASSQKDAGGRTGELFF
TGCGCCAGCAGCCAAAAGGACGCCGGTGGTCGAACCGGGGAGCTGTTTTTT
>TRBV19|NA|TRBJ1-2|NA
CASSGEDYGYTF
TGTGCCAGTAGTGGGGAGGACTATGGCTACACCTTC
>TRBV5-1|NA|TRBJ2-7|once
CASSLAQDSAGYEQYF
TGCGCCAGCAGCTTGGCCCAGGACAGCGCCGGCTACGAGCAGTACTTC
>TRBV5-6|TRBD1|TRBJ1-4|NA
CASSLLGQGDLELFF
TGTGCCAGCAGCCTTCTCGGACAGGGGGATCTTGAACTGTTTTTT
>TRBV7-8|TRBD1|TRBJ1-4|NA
CASSLPADRPATNEKLFF
TGTGCCAGCAGCCTCCCGGCGGACAGGCCAGCAACTAATGAAAAACTGTTTTTT
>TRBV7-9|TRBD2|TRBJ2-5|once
CASSSSGTSRAETQYF
TGTGCCAGCAGCTCATCCGGGACTAGCAGGGCCGAGACCCAGTACTTC
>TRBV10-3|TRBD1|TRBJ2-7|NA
CATSQGMVTYEQYF
TGTGCCACCTCACAGGGGATGGTCACCTACGAGCAGTACTTC
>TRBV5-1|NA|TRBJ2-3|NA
CASSSLPEGGSTDTQYF
TGCGCCAGCAGCTCCCTCCCTGAGGGGGGGAGCACAGATACGCAGTATTTT
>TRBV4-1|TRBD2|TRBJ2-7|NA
CASSQFTFFGLAGDPYYEQYF
TGCGCCAGCAGCCAGTTTACCTTCTTCGGACTAGCGGGGGATCCTTACTACGAGCAGTACTTC
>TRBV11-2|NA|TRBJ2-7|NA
CASSFRLAYEQYF
TGTGCCAGCAGCTTTCGACTAGCCTACGAGCAGTACTTC
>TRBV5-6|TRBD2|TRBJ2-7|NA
CASSLVGYSGRPFEQYF
TGTGCCAGCAGCTTGGTGGGGTATAGCGGGAGACCCTTCGAGCAGTACTTC
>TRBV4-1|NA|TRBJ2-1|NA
CASSAASGDGWDNEQFF
TGCGCCAGCAGCGCAGCCTCAGGGGATGGGTGGGACAATGAGCAGTTCTTC
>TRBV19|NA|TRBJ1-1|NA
CASSALGYGDTEAFF
TGTGCCAGTAGTGCCCTGGGGTACGGGGACACTGAAGCTTTCTTT
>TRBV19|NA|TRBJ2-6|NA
CASRGPVNSGANVLTF
TGTGCCAGTAGAGGCCCTGTTAACTCTGGGGCCAACGTCCTGACTTTC
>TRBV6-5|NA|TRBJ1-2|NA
CASTTIGEGYTF
TGTGCCAGCACCACTATAGGGGAGGGCTACACCTTC
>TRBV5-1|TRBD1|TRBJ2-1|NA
CASSPGTGVNEQFF
TGCGCCAGCAGCCCGGGGACAGGGGTCAATGAGCAGTTCTTC
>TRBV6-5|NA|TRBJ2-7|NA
CASSGRDSHPYEQYF
TGTGCCAGCAGTGGGCGGGACTCTCACCCCTACGAGCAGTACTTC
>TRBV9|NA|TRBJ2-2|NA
CASSPPEVVGELFF
TGTGCCAGCAGCCCCCCCGAGGTGGTCGGGGAGCTGTTTTTT
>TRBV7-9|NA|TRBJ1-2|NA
CASSPEYGYTF
TGTGCCAGCAGCCCAGAATATGGCTACACCTTC
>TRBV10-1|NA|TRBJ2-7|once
CASSESEGAGYEQYF
TGCGCCAGCAGTGAGTCGGAGGGGGCGGGCTACGAGCAGTACTTC
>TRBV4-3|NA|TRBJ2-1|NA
CASSPSVSSYNEQFF
TGCGCCAGCAGCCCGAGCGTGAGCTCCTACAATGAGCAGTTCTTC
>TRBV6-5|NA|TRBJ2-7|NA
CASTTSSAGYEQYF
TGTGCCAGCACTACTTCCTCGGCGGGCTACGAGCAGTACTTC
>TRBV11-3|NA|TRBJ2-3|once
CASSERGDTQYF
TGTGCCAGCAGCGAGAGGGGAGATACGCAGTATTTT
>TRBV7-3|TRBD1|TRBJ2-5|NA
CASSAGGPAGTQYF
TGTGCCAGCAGCGCAGGGGGCCCAGCGGGGACCCAGTACTTC
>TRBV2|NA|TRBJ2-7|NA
CASSYGSSYEQYF
TGTGCCAGCAGCTACGGGAGCTCCTACGAGCAGTACTTC
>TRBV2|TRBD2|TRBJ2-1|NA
CASSDRRLAGGRDSYNEQFF
TGTGCCAGCAGTGATCGCCGACTAGCGGGAGGCCGTGATTCATACAATGAGCAGTTCTTC